This TCR beta chain was observed in a study of T cells in Graves' hyperthyroidism and ophthalmopathy. The authors took PBMCs from 10 ml fresh peripheral blood. There are 15 residues in the CDR3. V lost 8 bases and J 4 bases, leaving 20 bases between the germline ends. CDR1 is SEHNR and CDR2 is FQNEAQ in the germline V gene (reference sequence). Many counts were recorded for this clonotype. Its antigen is undetermined. Overall study results and limits: Classification by a 13 V-J model distinguished ophthalmopathy from stable hyperthyroidism.

Amplification yielded TCR beta CDR3 regions, with RNA transcripts as the source. The HTBI primer set was used in a first-round RT-PCR of the TCR CDR3. TCRdb re-analysed the multiplex PCR reads in MiXCR, keeping a single row per CDR3 protein. The data show roughly 700,000 distinct CDR3 sequences, about a third seen once. The source of this sequence is a woman aged 40-49 years with Graves' hyperthyroidism. V is TRBV7-9 and J is TRBJ1-1; D is undetermined. The specimen was blood. DNA of the CDR3: TGTGCCAGCTACCACGGCTCGGGTTACAGCACTGAAGCTTTCTTT. This translates into CASYHGSGYSTEAFF.